The TCR beta chain under discussion was sequenced for a study of blood T cell repertoires in COVID-19. Across the study: In each case, the material was cDNA or gDNA derived from T cells, B-cell-depleted T cells, or PBMCs.

Germline lookup yields CDR1 MNHEY and CDR2 SMNVEV (reference sequence). This CDR3 region has 12 residues. V shed 10 bases, J shed 2 bases, and the junction held 4 bases outside the gene matches. Original analysis: Estimation of nucleated cell counts relied on the amplification of reference gene primers. Libraries were prepared by immunoSEQ multiplex PCR; TCRdb keeps only in-frame clonotypes and omits some of them. V, J and clone size are taken as reported in that table, and D and trimming were inferred from the DNA itself. The sample has 65,000 to 90,000 clones; approximately 88% are singletons. The gene calls are TRBV27 and TRBJ1-2; 7 bases line up with TRBD1. Material: peripheral blood. This TCR came from a man older than 75 with active or convalescent COVID-19. CDR3 amino acids: CATMTGNYGYTF. In nucleotides, the CDR3 is TGTGCCACCATGACAGGGAACTATGGCTACACCTTC.